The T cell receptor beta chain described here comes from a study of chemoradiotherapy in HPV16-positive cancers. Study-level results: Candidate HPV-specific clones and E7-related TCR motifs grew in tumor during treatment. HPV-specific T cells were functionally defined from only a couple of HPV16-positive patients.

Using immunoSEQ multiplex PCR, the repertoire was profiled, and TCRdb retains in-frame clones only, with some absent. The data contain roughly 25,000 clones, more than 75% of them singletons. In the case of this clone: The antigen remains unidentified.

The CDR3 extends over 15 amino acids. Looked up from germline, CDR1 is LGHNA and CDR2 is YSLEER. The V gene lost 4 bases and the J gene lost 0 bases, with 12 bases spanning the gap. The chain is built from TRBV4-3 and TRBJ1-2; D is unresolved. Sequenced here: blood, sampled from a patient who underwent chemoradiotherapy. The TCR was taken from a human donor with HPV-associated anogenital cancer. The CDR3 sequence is CASSRNPRTNYGYTF. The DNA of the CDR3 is TGCGCCAGCAGCCGGAATCCCCGGACTAACTATGGCTACACCTTC.